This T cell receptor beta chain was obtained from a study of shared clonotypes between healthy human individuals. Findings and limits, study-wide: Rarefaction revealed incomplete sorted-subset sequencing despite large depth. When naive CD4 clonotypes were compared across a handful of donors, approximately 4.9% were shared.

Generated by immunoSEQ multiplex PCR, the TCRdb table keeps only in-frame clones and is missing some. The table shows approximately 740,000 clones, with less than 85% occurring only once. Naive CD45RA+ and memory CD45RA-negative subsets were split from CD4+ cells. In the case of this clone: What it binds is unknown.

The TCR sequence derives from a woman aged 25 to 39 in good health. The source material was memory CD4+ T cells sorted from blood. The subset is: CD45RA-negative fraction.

CDR3 sequence (DNA): TGTGCCAGCAGTGAATTTGAGGGCGGGGAGCTGTTTTTT. This codes for CASSEFEGGELFF. The V gene is TRBV2, the J gene TRBJ2-2; weak D call: TRBD2 (5 bases). The CDR3 runs 13 residues. V was cut by 2 bases and J by 7 bases, with 8 bases left in between. Germline V gene lookup returns CDR1 SNHLY and CDR2 FYNNEI.